This T cell receptor (beta chain) was recorded in a study of T-cell reconstitution after alpha-beta-depleted transplantation in children. Trimming left V 4 bases short and J 0 bases short, with 12 bases between. This CDR3 is built from 15 residues. This sample's TCRbeta library carried unique molecular identifier barcodes. One entry per CDR3 protein, called by TCRdb with MiXCR from the PCR reads. Of some 500,000 distinct CDR3 sequences in the sample, around 19% were seen once. This clonotype occurred a few times. Here the sequenced sample was PBMCs from the stem cell graft donor, taken from the stem cell graft. The TCR sequence derives from a human donor who donated a stem cell graft to a child with acute lymphoblastic leukemia. The gene calls are TRBV12-3 or TRBV12-4 and TRBJ1-1, with D perhaps matching TRBD1 (6 bases). The CDR3 DNA reads TGTGCCAGCAGTTCGCACAGGGTGGTGAACACTGAAGCTTTCTTT. It yields the protein CASSSHRVVNTEAFF.